These T cell receptor beta chains were read from a single sample in a study of OX40 agonist ivuxolimab in advanced cancers. The method was immunoSEQ multiplex PCR; TCRdb's version includes in-frame clones alone and lacks a portion of them. The profile covers around 90,000 clones, with about 90% appearing a single time and less than 8% taken by the ten largest. The sequencing used CD4+ or CD8+ T cells sorted from blood, collected in a trial of the OX40 agonist ivuxolimab. The receptor source for this set is an adult with an advanced solid tumor such as melanoma, head and neck, liver or kidney cancer. The CDR3 runs from the conserved cysteine through the conserved F or W.

J: TRBJ2-7; V: TRBV11-2; CDR3: CASSTPSGFSYEQYF
J: TRBJ1-5; V: TRBV19; CDR3: CASGSHPQHF
J: TRBJ2-5; V: TRBV5-4; CDR3: CASSSGGETQYF
J: TRBJ2-1; V: TRBV5-1; CDR3: CASSGPNLYNEQFF
J: TRBJ2-7; V: TRBV10-3; CDR3: CAISESQSGTASDEQYF
J: TRBJ2-7; V: TRBV6-1; CDR3: CASSEAKGTPYEQYF
J: .; V: TRBV13; CDR3: CASSSDGEQYF
J: TRBJ1-4; V: TRBV5-1; CDR3: CASSLAQGLGEKLFF
J: TRBJ2-5; V: TRBV10-3; CDR3: CAISDVNPELSETQYF
J: TRBJ2-7; V: TRBV15; CDR3: CATSRDVHSYEQYF
J: TRBJ1-4; V: TRBV7-8; CDR3: CASSRDDRSNEKLFF
J: TRBJ2-5; V: TRBV5-4; CDR3: CASSLLRETQYF
J: TRBJ2-1; V: TRBV29-1; CDR3: CSVEVADNEQFF
J: TRBJ2-2; V: TRBV2; CDR3: CASSPPGLAVTGELFF
J: TRBJ1-4; V: TRBV11-3; CDR3: CASRAGGSDEKLFF
J: TRBJ1-4; V: TRBV5-1; CDR3: CASSLAATTNEKLFF
J: TRBJ2-5; V: TRBV7-7; CDR3: CASSQDRERFQETQYF
J: TRBJ2-7; V: TRBV6-5; CDR3: CASSYLEPPAYEQYF
J: TRBJ2-1; V: TRBV7-9; CDR3: CASSLGETVSSYNEQFF
J: TRBJ2-1; V: TRBV7-2; CDR3: CASSSGRLAGSRGEQFF
J: TRBJ2-1; V: TRBV5-1; CDR3: CASRTQDSYNEQFF
J: TRBJ1-1; V: TRBV7-9; CDR3: CASSLGGGTEAFF
J: TRBJ2-7; V: TRBV6-5; CDR3: CASREREGSYEQYF
J: TRBJ1-3; V: TRBV7-9; CDR3: CASSLLGGAGAGNTIYF
J: TRBJ1-1; V: TRBV7-9; CDR3: CASSSRTGREDTEAFF
J: TRBJ1-1; V: TRBV5-8; CDR3: CASRKGIWGTEAFF
J: TRBJ1-3; V: TRBV28; CDR3: CASRAGFSGNTIYF
J: TRBJ1-2; V: TRBV13; CDR3: CASSSLLDRRGNYGYTF
J: TRBJ1-4; V: TRBV15; CDR3: CATSRAGLNEKLFF
J: TRBJ2-6; V: TRBV4-1; CDR3: CASSQIRGGTGANVLTF
J: TRBJ2-7; V: TRBV4-1; CDR3: CASSQDPGGIYEQYF
J: TRBJ1-5; V: TRBV6-1; CDR3: CASSEDRVWQPQHF
J: TRBJ2-1; V: TRBV19; CDR3: CASRSGTSGRASNEQFF
J: TRBJ1-5; V: TRBV2; CDR3: CASSTRAYQPQHF
J: TRBJ2-2; V: TRBV15; CDR3: CATKEGLLNTGELFF
J: TRBJ2-7; V: TRBV6-5; CDR3: CASGMGGSYEQYF
J: TRBJ1-5; V: TRBV19; CDR3: CASRGTGNQPQHF
J: TRBJ2-1; V: TRBV7-7; CDR3: CASSLAGTSSYNEQFF
J: TRBJ1-5; V: TRBV4-1; CDR3: CASSNGGLDNQPQHF
J: TRBJ2-3; V: TRBV9; CDR3: CASSVAEPDTQYF
J: TRBJ2-1; V: TRBV2; CDR3: CASRVEGTLYNEQFF
J: TRBJ2-3; V: TRBV5-1; CDR3: CASSLAGAASDTQYF
J: TRBJ1-2; V: TRBV27; CDR3: CASSSGPARGYTF
J: TRBJ2-3; V: TRBV7-6; CDR3: CASSLYTESTDTQYF
J: TRBJ2-7; V: TRBV5-1; CDR3: CASSLTPGQGAGQYF
J: TRBJ1-2; V: TRBV4-1; CDR3: CASSQSVGLLVNYGYTF